These 14 T cell receptor beta chains originate from one sample sequenced in a study of blood T cells in healthy people across ages. Together with a sample-barcoded 5' primer, a J-beta primer mix was included in a second PCR lasting about 6 to 11 cycles. From the 5' RACE reads, TCRdb called clonotypes with MiXCR, one entry per CDR3 protein. The sample has about 620,000 distinct CDR3 sequences, around a fifth seen once. Sample: blood. The receptors were sampled from a man in his 70s in good health.

This clonotype was detected ten times or more. V and J are TRBV12-3 or TRBV12-4 and TRBJ2-5; unclear D gene. The CDR3 is 14 amino acids. The V and J ends lost 7 bases and 3 bases respectively, with 15 bases between them. The CDR3 is CASTLGWRKETQYF. In DNA, the CDR3 is TGTGCCAGCACCTTGGGTTGGCGGAAAGAGACCCAGTACTTC.

A few counts support this clonotype. V and J are TRBV2 and TRBJ2-6, with TRBD2 as a possible D gene (5 bases). CDR3 length: 15 amino acids. The V end was cut by 4 bases, the J end by 0 bases, with 7 bases between. Germline V gene lookup returns CDR1 SNHLY and CDR2 FYNNEI. The CDR3, as DNA: TGTGCCAGCAGTGGGGGAGTCTCTGGGGCCAACGTCCTGACTTTC. Its translation: CASSGGVSGANVLTF.

This chain uses TRBV7-2 with TRBJ2-5; possibly TRBD2 for D (6 bases). This CDR3 spans 15 amino acids. Trimming took 5 bases from V and 5 from J, leaving 18 bases between them. Germline V gene lookup returns CDR1 SGHTA and CDR2 FQGNSA. CDR3 sequence: CASSLLIASGETQYF. The CDR3 DNA sequence: TGTGCCAGCAGCCTACTGATAGCCAGCGGGGAGACCCAGTACTTC.

A few counts support this clonotype. The chain recombines TRBV6-1 with TRBJ2-5; D remains unclear. This CDR3 has 15 amino acids. The ends were cut back, 4 bases at V and 11 bases at J, with 23 bases in the middle. Germline loops: CDR1 MNHNS, CDR2 SASEGT. The CDR3 reads CASSAYQIAPEEQYF. The CDR3 DNA reads as TGTGCCAGCAGTGCCTACCAGATAGCCCCGGAAGAGCAGTACTTC.

V and J are TRBV6-5 and TRBJ1-2; maybe TRBD1 (6 bases). Germline V gives CDR1 MNHEY, CDR2 SVGAGI. Trimming cost V 2 bases and J 6 bases, with 13 bases left between them. The CDR3 sequence is 14 residues long. CDR3 protein: CASSYLQGVHGYTF. CDR3 sequence (DNA): TGTGCCAGCAGTTACCTACAGGGCGTCCATGGCTACACCTTC.

The CDR3 reads CASKRDGYYEQYF. Here the CDR3 DNA reads TGTGCCAGTAAAAGGGACGGCTACTACGAGCAGTACTTC. The chain combines TRBV6-5 with TRBJ2-7; the D call may be TRBD1 or TRBD2 (5 bases each). The V end was cut by 9 bases, the J end by 3 bases, with 15 bases between. Looked up from germline, CDR1 is MNHEY and CDR2 is SVGAGI. CDR3 length equals 13 residues.

This clonotype was observed a handful of times. This chain joins TRBV11-1 and TRBJ2-4, with D perhaps TRBD1 (6 bases). CDR1 is SGHAT and CDR2 is FQDESV in the germline V gene (reference sequence). The CDR3 is 14 residues long. Deletions cut 5 bases from V and 6 bases from J, with 14 bases between. The chain's CDR3 is CASSQRDTLNIQYF. As DNA, the CDR3 is TGTGCCAGCAGCCAAAGGGACACCCTAAACATTCAGTACTTC.

This clonotype was counted only a few times. The chain employs TRBV29-1 and TRBJ1-2; the D is unclear. Germline loops: CDR1 SQVTM, CDR2 ANQGSEA. There are 12 residues in the CDR3. The V and J ends lost 0 bases and 5 bases respectively, with 7 bases between them. DNA for the CDR3: TGCAGCGTTGAAGACCTGAGATATGGCTACACCTTC. This translates into CSVEDLRYGYTF.

This clonotype came up a few times. The CDR3 sequence is CASSPTEGRLSTDTQYF. The CDR3 DNA is TGTGCCAGCAGCCCGACGGAAGGGCGCCTCAGCACAGATACGCAGTATTTT. The chain joins TRBV3-1 to TRBJ2-3; D call uncertain. This CDR3 has 17 residues. Trimming left V 4 bases short and J 0 bases short, with 17 bases between. Germline CDR1 and CDR2: LGHDT and YNNKEL (reference sequence).

Only one count was recorded for this clonotype. The chain uses TRBV20-1 and TRBJ1-2; D unresolved. CDR3 size: 14 residues. V lost 0 bases and J 5 bases, leaving 13 bases between the germline ends. CDR1 is DFQATT and CDR2 is SNEGSKA in the germline V gene (reference sequence). In nucleotides, the CDR3 is TGCAGTGCTAGAGACCCAGGCGTAGGGTATGGCTACACCTTC. Amino acids: CSARDPGVGYGYTF.

This chain links TRBV4-1 with TRBJ1-1; D gene unclear. This CDR3 comprises 14 residues. Germline assignment: CDR1 MGHRA and CDR2 YSYEKL. V was clipped by 5 bases and J by 1 base, with 11 bases between them. The CDR3 spells CASSDTSGNTEAFF. The CDR3 coding sequence is TGCGCCAGCAGCGATACCTCAGGGAACACTGAAGCTTTCTTT.

This clonotype was counted ten times or more. V usage is TRBV27 and J usage is TRBJ2-7, with D maybe TRBD1 (5 bases). The CDR3 contains 14 residues. Trimming took off 0 bases at V and 11 bases at J, with 17 bases between the two ends. CDR1 is MNHEY and CDR2 is SMNVEV in the germline V gene (reference sequence). CDR3 nucleotide sequence: TGTGCCAGCAGTTTATCGTTGGCAGGACAATCGAAGTACTTC. It specifies CASSLSLAGQSKYF.

This clonotype has a handful of counts. The chain couples TRBV29-1 to TRBJ2-7, with D possibly TRBD2 on 6 matching bases. Trimming took off 4 bases at V and 4 bases at J, with 11 bases between the two ends. Germline V gene data show CDR1 as SQVTM and CDR2 as ANQGSEA. The CDR3 consists of 12 residues. The CDR3 DNA reads as TGCAGCGTTGGGGTGGGACTTTACGAGCAGTACTTC. As protein: CSVGVGLYEQYF.

The rearrangement uses TRBV7-9 and TRBJ1-4; 8 bases match TRBD1. From germline, CDR1 is SEHNR and CDR2 FQNEAQ (reference sequence). Trimming cost V 6 bases and J 8 bases; bases outside gene matches: 8. This CDR3 spans 14 amino acids. The CDR3 sequence is CASSSTGAGEKLFF. In DNA form, the CDR3 reads TGTGCCAGCAGTTCGACAGGGGCCGGGGAAAAACTGTTTTTT.